Below, one T cell receptor (beta chain) is given with its context. This sample was taken from a study of T cell responses to AZD1222 COVID-19 vaccine. V trimming: 5 bases; J trimming: 7 bases; junction bases outside the gene matches: 7. Germline V gene sequence: CDR1 GTSNPN, CDR2 SVGIG (reference sequence). The CDR3 sequence is 13 residues long. The protocol was immunoSEQ multiplex PCR, while the TCRdb copy is restricted to in-frame clones and leaves out a portion. In the table there are roughly 160,000 clones, under 95% of which are singletons. This receptor was obtained from an adult in good health. The chain is built from TRBV30 and TRBJ1-2; 10 nucleotides align to TRBD1. Sample: peripheral blood, taken on day 0 of MenACWY control vaccination. For the CDR3, the DNA is TGTGCCTGGGACAGGGGGCTTGGTCTTGGCTACACCTTC. As protein: CAWDRGLGLGYTF.